This TCR beta chain was recovered during a study of T cell repertoires in cytomegalovirus infection. TCRdb called the reads again in MiXCR, with one record for every CDR3 protein. The sample yields around 330,000 distinct CDR3 sequences, 15% to 20% seen once. The table lists this clonotype with many counts. Trimming removed 4 bases from V and 1 base from J; junction bases left unmatched: 4. CDR3 length: 15 amino acids. V is TRBV12-3 or TRBV12-4 and J is TRBJ2-3, with 8 bases matching TRBD1. This TCR derives from a human donor in good health (CMV status not recorded). Some clones in this sample may be carry-over from other donors' samples. Sequenced material: PBMCs. The CDR3 nucleotides read TGTGCCAGCAGTTCCCGGGACAGGCGCACAGATACGCAGTATTTT. Protein sequence: CASSSRDRRTDTQYF.